Below, 29 T cell receptor beta chains from the same sample are listed, as sequenced in a study of T cell responses to AZD1222 COVID-19 vaccine. Libraries were prepared by immunoSEQ multiplex PCR; TCRdb keeps only in-frame clonotypes and omits some of them. The sample lists about 35,000 clones; around 88% were seen once. Sequences were derived from peripheral blood, sampled on day 0 of AZD1222 vaccination. The receptors stem from an adult in good health.

This sequence joins TRBV4-2 and TRBJ2-7; TRBD2 agrees at 14 bases. The CDR3 spans 21 residues. In germline, CDR1 is LGHNA, CDR2 YNFKEQ. Trimming removed 0 bases from V and 0 bases from J; junction bases left unmatched: 13. The CDR3 sequence: CASSQEERRGLAGGSSYEQYF. In nucleotides, the CDR3 is TGTGCCAGCAGCCAAGAAGAGAGGAGAGGACTAGCGGGGGGAAGCTCCTACGAGCAGTACTTC.

The chain couples TRBV6-7 to TRBJ1-2, with no clear D. TRBV6-7 falls under the ORF class, with uncertain function. V lost 1 base and J 0 bases, leaving 6 bases between the germline ends. This CDR3 is 14 amino acids long. The CDR3 bases are TGTGCCAGCAGTTACTTGAGGGCTAACTATGGCTACACCTTC. Residues: CASSYLRANYGYTF.

J is TRBJ1-5 and V is TRBV28; D is unclear. Trimming took off 2 bases at V and 0 bases at J, with 8 bases between the two ends. Germline V gene sequence: CDR1 MDHEN, CDR2 SYDVKM. The CDR3 loop spans 15 amino acids. CDR3 region: CASSLGAYSNQPQHF. As DNA, the CDR3 is TGTGCCAGCAGTTTAGGAGCGTATAGCAATCAGCCCCAGCATTTT. Full variable domain (rest looked up from reference TRBV28 and TRBJ1-5): DVKVTQSSRYLVKRTGEKVFLECVQDMDHENMFWYRQDPGLGLRLIYFSYDVKMKEKGDIPEGYSVSREKKERFSLILESASTNQTSMYLCASSLGAYSNQPQHFGDGTRLSIL.

This chain links TRBV28 with TRBJ2-3; D is perhaps TRBD1 (7 bases). From germline, CDR1 is MDHEN and CDR2 SYDVKM. The CDR3 spans 13 residues. V shed 5 bases and J shed 13 bases, with 19 bases lying between them. CDR3 bases: TGTGCCAGCAGTCCCGTCAGGGGGAGGTCCGAGTATTTT. Translating gives CASSPVRGRSEYF.

The chain combines TRBV13 with TRBJ1-2, with D unresolved. V was cut by 4 bases and J by 4 bases, with 13 bases left in between. The CDR3 extends over 14 amino acids. From germline, CDR1 is PRHDT and CDR2 FYEKMQ (reference sequence). This CDR3 is CASSSSEGTYGYTF. The CDR3 bases are TGTGCCAGCAGCTCATCGGAGGGTACCTATGGCTACACCTTC.

The V call is TRBV9, the J call TRBJ2-6, with TRBD2 as a possible D gene (5 bases). This CDR3 spans 16 amino acids. Trimming stripped 0 bases from V and 1 base from J, with 8 bases between. From germline, CDR1 is SGDLS and CDR2 YYNGEE. The CDR3 region has the DNA TGTGCCAGCAGCGTAGACGGGGATTCTGGGGCCAACGTCCTGACTTTC. As protein: CASSVDGDSGANVLTF.

The chain recombines TRBV6-6 with TRBJ1-3; no clear D. This CDR3 comprises 14 residues. V was cut by 8 bases and J by 0 bases, with 11 bases left in between. CDR1 and CDR2 from the germline V gene are MNHNY and SVGAGI (reference sequence). CDR3 coding DNA: TGTGCCAGCTCGATTCTCTCCTCTGGAAACACCATATATTTT. It specifies CASSILSSGNTIYF.

This clone was counted between two and nine times. The V call is TRBV20-1, the J call TRBJ2-1; 9 nucleotides line up with TRBD1. The CDR3 consists of 15 residues. V lost 3 bases to trimming and J lost 4 bases; unmatched junction nucleotides: 7. Germline-derived CDR1 and CDR2 are DFQATT and SNEGSKA (reference sequence). The CDR3 coding sequence is TGCAGTGCTAGTCCCGACAGGGGGTTTTACAATGAGCAGTTCTTC. Encoded protein: CSASPDRGFYNEQFF.

The chain combines TRBV5-4 with TRBJ1-1; D ambiguous. The V gene's germline CDR1 is SGHNT and CDR2 YYREEE (reference sequence). The CDR3 consists of 13 residues. Trimming took off 0 bases at V and 1 base at J, with 4 bases between the two ends. CDR3 in DNA: TGTGCCAGCAGCTTGGGGAAGAACACTGAAGCTTTCTTT. Its protein product is CASSLGKNTEAFF.

The chain carries TRBV3-1 (or the pseudogene TRBV3-2) and TRBJ1-5, with a possible D match to TRBD1 (5 bases). This CDR3 has 15 residues. The germline V gene encodes CDR1 LGHDT and CDR2 YNNKEL (reference sequence). Trimming cost V 1 base and J 6 bases, with 13 bases left between them. The CDR3 DNA sequence: TGTGCCAGCAGCCAAGGTGCCCAGGGCAGTCAGCCCCAGCATTTT. This codes for CASSQGAQGSQPQHF.

V and J are TRBV5-1 and TRBJ1-3; D is possibly TRBD1 (6 bases). Germline V gene sequence: CDR1 SGHRS, CDR2 YFSETQ. CDR3 length: 16 residues. The V gene lost 2 bases and the J gene lost 0 bases, with 12 bases spanning the gap. The CDR3 loop is CASSLTGLSSGNTIYF. DNA of the CDR3: TGCGCCAGCAGCTTAACAGGGCTCAGCTCTGGAAACACCATATATTTT.

This chain joins TRBV3-1 (or the pseudogene TRBV3-2) and TRBJ1-2; possible D gene TRBD1, 6 bases. V shed 4 bases and J shed 5 bases, with 8 bases lying between them. The CDR3 is made up of 12 amino acids. Germline assignment: CDR1 LGHDT and CDR2 YNNKEL (reference sequence). The CDR3 loop is CASSRDTYGYTF. In DNA form, the CDR3 reads TGTGCCAGCAGCCGGGACACTTATGGCTACACCTTC.

The chain employs TRBV19 and TRBJ1-2, with 8 bases aligning to TRBD1. The CDR3 runs 16 residues. V lost 5 bases to trimming and J lost 3 bases; unmatched junction nucleotides: 11. Germline-derived CDR1 and CDR2 are LNHDA and SQIVND (reference sequence). The CDR3 region has the DNA TGTGCCAGTAGTCCGTCCGGGACAGGACGCCACTATGGCTACACCTTC. Translated, it gives CASSPSGTGRHYGYTF.

The J gene is TRBJ2-3, the V gene TRBV4-3; TRBD2 might be the D (5 bases). The CDR3 extends over 16 amino acids. V lost 0 bases to trimming and J lost 8 bases, with 18 bases between them. Germline-derived CDR1 and CDR2 are LGHNA and YSLEER. In nucleotides, the CDR3 is TGCGCCAGCAGCCAAGATCTGGCCAGTCGGGGTATTACGCAGTATTTT. This translates into CASSQDLASRGITQYF.

This clone occurred once. The chain has TRBV5-1 and TRBJ1-1, with 9 bases aligning to TRBD1. Germline lookup yields CDR1 SGHRS and CDR2 YFSETQ. V lost 4 bases, J lost 4 bases, and 5 bases stayed unmatched. The CDR3 is made up of 14 amino acids. The CDR3 bases are TGCGCCAGCAGCGCAACGACAGGGGGCACTGAAGCTTTCTTT. Translating it yields CASSATTGGTEAFF. Complete variable domain (other parts from reference TRBV5-1 and TRBJ1-1): KAGVTQTPRYLIKTRGQQVTLSCSPISGHRSVSWYQQTPGQGLQFLFEYFSETQRNKGNFPGRFSGRQFSNSRSEMNVSTLELGDSALYLCASSATTGGTEAFFGQGTRLTVV.

This sequence joins TRBV9 and TRBJ2-5, with 9 bases that match TRBD2. With 2 bases clipped from V and 2 bases from J, the junction kept 7 bases outside the gene matches. Germline loops: CDR1 SGDLS, CDR2 YYNGEE. This CDR3 region has 16 residues. CDR3 sequence reads: CASSVSPTSGQETQYF. In DNA, the CDR3 is TGTGCCAGCAGCGTTTCACCGACTAGCGGACAAGAGACCCAGTACTTC. The full variable domain, rest sourced from reference TRBV9 and TRBJ2-5, is DSGVTQTPKHLITATGQRVTLRCSPRSGDLSVYWYQQSLDQGLQFLIQYYNGEERAKGNILERFSAQQFPDLHSELNLSSLELGDSALYFCASSVSPTSGQETQYFGPGTRLLVL.

V gene TRBV4-1 combines with J gene TRBJ1-1, with D hard to call. Trimming removed 4 bases at V and 0 bases at J, with 27 bases between. This CDR3 is 20 amino acids long. Germline-derived CDR1 and CDR2 are MGHRA and YSYEKL. The chain's CDR3 is CASSRNPVALPRFMNTEAFF. Written as DNA, the CDR3 is TGCGCCAGCAGCCGTAACCCAGTAGCCCTACCTCGTTTTATGAACACTGAAGCTTTCTTT.

This clone has just one count. V usage is TRBV2 and J usage is TRBJ2-1; 11 nucleotides match TRBD2. This CDR3 comprises 16 residues. Germline CDR1 reads SNHLY; CDR2 reads FYNNEI. V was clipped by 4 bases and J by 4 bases; unmatched bases: 6. The CDR3 spells CASSGMTSGIYNEQFF. CDR3 in DNA: TGTGCCAGCAGTGGGATGACTAGCGGGATTTACAATGAGCAGTTCTTC.

DNA of the CDR3: TGCGCCAGCAGCCCCTCAACTAGCGGGAGCGGGGATACGCAGTATTTT. It is translated as CASSPSTSGSGDTQYF. V usage is TRBV10-1 and J usage is TRBJ2-3, with 11 bases fitting TRBD2. The germline V gene encodes CDR1 WNHNN and CDR2 SYGVQD (reference sequence). The CDR3 is made up of 16 amino acids. The trim removed 6 bases at V and 6 bases at J, leaving 11 bases unmatched.

V gene TRBV21-1 combines with J gene TRBJ1-3; the table gives TRBD1 as D, unverified against the DNA. TRBV21-1 is termed a pseudogene. This CDR3 comprises 22 residues. CDR3 sequence (DNA): TGTGCCAGCAGCAAAGTACGGCCCCCCGGGACAGAGCTTTTTTGGTCTGGAAACACCATATATTTT. This gives the protein CASSKVRPPGTELFWSGNTIYF.

The CDR3 reads CASSQLPGQGSEQYF. CDR3 coding DNA: TGTGCCAGCAGTCAACTCCCGGGACAGGGGTCCGAGCAGTACTTC. The chain combines TRBV27 with TRBJ2-7; 10 positions agree with TRBD1. This CDR3 comprises 15 residues. The ends lost 5 bases at V and 6 bases at J; junction bases unmatched: 10. The germline V gene has CDR1 MNHEY and CDR2 SMNVEV (reference sequence).

This clone was seen once. The chain joins TRBV6-1 to TRBJ1-2, with D maybe TRBD1 (6 bases). V was cut by 3 bases and J by 2 bases, with 13 bases left in between. The CDR3 runs to 15 residues. Germline values: CDR1 MNHNS, CDR2 SASEGT. The chain's CDR3 is CASSDGTPLNYGYTF. CDR3 nucleotides: TGTGCCAGCAGTGACGGGACACCTCTCAACTATGGCTACACCTTC.

CDR3 coding DNA: TGTGCCAGCAGCTTAACGGCTAGCCGCACAGATACGCAGTATTTT. It encodes CASSLTASRTDTQYF. V and J are TRBV7-3 and TRBJ2-3; perhaps TRBD2 as D (5 bases). This CDR3 comprises 15 residues. The V gene's germline CDR1 is SGHTA and CDR2 FQGTGA. Trimming pared 0 bases from V and 1 base from J, leaving 8 bases between.

The J gene is TRBJ1-4, the V gene TRBV5-8; D unresolved. V was trimmed by 4 bases and J by 11 bases, leaving 12 bases between them. Germline CDR1 is SGHTS and CDR2 is YDEGEE. The CDR3 totals 12 residues. The CDR3 DNA is TGTGCCAGCAGCCCTCCGGGAGACAAACTGTTTTTT. The encoded protein is CASSPPGDKLFF.

V is TRBV6-2 or TRBV6-3 and J is TRBJ2-3; TRBD2 matches 10 bases. The CDR3 has 15 amino acids. Germline V lookup: CDR1 MNHEY, CDR2 SVGEGT. The V and J ends lost 2 bases and 5 bases, in that order; junction bases with no gene match: 4. DNA of the CDR3: TGTGCCAGCAGTTACAAGGCTAGCGGGGGAGATACGCAGTATTTT. Its translation is CASSYKASGGDTQYF.

This clone was counted once. The sample holds other DNA sequences that translate to the same CDR3. The chain recombines TRBV19 with TRBJ2-2; D gene ambiguous. The germline gives CDR1 LNHDA, CDR2 SQIVND (reference sequence). Trimming removed 6 bases from V and 8 bases from J, with 19 bases in between. The CDR3 sequence is 15 residues long. CDR3 bases: TGTGCCAGTAGCCCCGCCTCGACCAGGTCGGGGGAGCTGTTTTTT. Its protein is CASSPASTRSGELFF.

This clone was detected once. The genes are TRBV21-1 and TRBJ2-1; the DNA was not used to check the table's D call, TRBD2. TRBV21-1 is a recognized pseudogene. The CDR3 totals 20 residues. As DNA, the CDR3 is TGTGCCAGCAAGAACCGGGACTCCAAACCGGATTTTGGCTCCTACAATGAGCAGTTCTTC. Translation gives CASKNRDSKPDFGSYNEQFF.

The J gene is TRBJ1-1, the V gene TRBV23-1; D possibly corresponds to TRBD1 (6 bases). TRBV23-1 is filed as an ORF, its function uncertain. This CDR3 comprises 15 residues. V was pared by 8 bases and J by 1 base, with 17 bases between. The CDR3, as DNA: TGCGCCAGCCTTTTACCCCCGACAGGGAACACTGAAGCTTTCTTT. Translation: CASLLPPTGNTEAFF.

This clone was counted a few times. The chain combines TRBV11-2 with TRBJ2-7; D is perhaps TRBD2 (6 bases). The germline V gene has CDR1 SGHAT and CDR2 FQNNGV. Trimming took off 1 base at V and 3 bases at J, with 13 bases between the two ends. This CDR3 has 15 amino acids. This CDR3 is CASSLGGGDRYEQYF. In nucleotides, the CDR3 is TGTGCCAGCAGCTTAGGGGGCGGGGACCGCTACGAGCAGTACTTC.